The 27 T cell receptor beta chains in this list originate from one sample, sequenced in a study of breast tumors, draining lymph nodes, adjacent tissues. The lymph nodes were axillary draining lymph nodes from breast cancer patients. TCRdb re-derived calls from the multiplex PCR reads in MiXCR, one entry per CDR3 protein. The sample has about 140,000 distinct CDR3 sequences, under 25% seen once; the top ten hold 2.6%. Sequencing was performed on axillary lymph node tissue. The receptors here all came from a female donor with breast cancer. Some clones in this sample may be carry-over from other donors' samples.

This clonotype appeared many times. This chain uses TRBV6-1 with TRBJ2-7; perhaps TRBD1 as D (6 bases). CDR1 is MNHNS, CDR2 SASEGT, per germline. V was trimmed by 8 bases and J by 1 base, leaving 9 bases between them. This CDR3 contains 12 residues. CDR3 sequence reads: CASVDSSYEQYF. In DNA, the CDR3 is TGTGCCAGCGTGGACAGTTCCTACGAGCAGTACTTC.

This clonotype was counted between two and nine times. This sequence joins TRBV6-5 and TRBJ1-2; D gene unclear. In germline, CDR1 is MNHEY, CDR2 SVGAGI. The CDR3 consists of 17 residues. Trimming stripped 0 bases from V and 1 base from J, with 15 bases between. CDR3 sequence reads: CASSYSYPIGGNYGYTF. The CDR3 coding sequence is TGTGCCAGCAGTTACTCCTATCCGATAGGCGGTAACTATGGCTACACCTTC.

This clonotype came up a few times. V usage is TRBV25-1 and J usage is TRBJ2-5, with D perhaps TRBD2 (6 bases). CDR1 MGHDK and CDR2 SYGVNS come from the germline V gene. The CDR3 covers 13 residues. V was clipped by 1 base and J by 3 bases, with 6 bases between them. CDR3 in amino acids: CASSEWGEETQYF. In DNA, the CDR3 is TGTGCCAGCAGTGAATGGGGGGAAGAGACCCAGTACTTC.

This clonotype occurred many times. The J gene is TRBJ2-3, the V gene TRBV4-2; D is ambiguous. The germline CDR1 and CDR2 sequences are LGHNA and YNFKEQ. V dropped 2 bases and J dropped 0 bases, with 3 bases sitting between them. This CDR3 spans 13 amino acids. The CDR3 DNA is TGTGCCAGCAGCCAACAAAGCACAGATACGCAGTATTTT. Protein: CASSQQSTDTQYF.

This clonotype was detected many times. J is TRBJ2-7 and V is TRBV30; TRBD1 might be the D (5 bases). The CDR3 runs 15 residues. V was cut by 2 bases and J by 7 bases, with 21 bases left in between. Germline CDR1 and CDR2: GTSNPN and SVGIG (reference sequence). The CDR3 sequence: CAWSPFSRQSKEQYF. The CDR3 DNA reads TGTGCCTGGAGTCCCTTTAGTCGACAGTCTAAAGAGCAGTACTTC.

This clonotype was counted at least ten times. The chain joins TRBV18 to TRBJ2-7; D may be TRBD1 (7 bases). Germline V gives CDR1 KGHSH, CDR2 LQKENI. Trimming took 5 bases from V and 4 from J, leaving 9 bases between them. The CDR3 has 12 residues. As DNA, the CDR3 is TGTGCCAGCTCAGCAGGGGGGTACGAGCAGTACTTC. It yields the protein CASSAGGYEQYF.

In the case of this clonotype: Possible read error: a much larger clone is one base away. The conserved closing phenylalanine or tryptophan is absent in this CDR3, likely reflecting a read error. V usage is TRBV2 and J usage is TRBJ2-3, with D possibly TRBD1 on 5 matching bases. V gave up 3 bases and J gave up 0 bases, with 10 bases separating them. Germline loops: CDR1 SNHLY, CDR2 FYNNEI. This CDR3 has 15 residues. DNA for the CDR3: TGTGCCAGCAGTGACCCTGGGGCTAGCACAGATACGCAGTATTCT. Translating it yields CASSDPGASTDTQYS.

This clonotype was counted at least ten times. V usage is TRBV7-2 and J usage is TRBJ2-7; 7 positions agree with TRBD1. The length of the CDR3 is 13 residues. CDR1 and CDR2 from the germline V gene are SGHTA and FQGNSA. V shed 6 bases and J 1 base; nucleotides not matched to a gene: 3. CDR3 region: CASRQGPSYEQYF. DNA for the CDR3: TGTGCCAGCAGACAGGGGCCTTCCTACGAGCAGTACTTC.

The rearrangement uses TRBV14 and TRBJ1-2; D call uncertain. CDR3 length: 15 amino acids. V was trimmed by 0 bases and J by 4 bases, leaving 12 bases between them. Germline values: CDR1 SGHDN, CDR2 FVKESK. The CDR3 DNA reads TGTGCCAGCAGCCAAGAAGGGCGAGAGTTCTATGGCTACACCTTC. Translation: CASSQEGREFYGYTF.

This clonotype was found a few times. The rearrangement links TRBV24-1 to TRBJ2-1, with 14 bases fitting TRBD2. V dropped 5 bases and J dropped 2; count of bases not matched to a gene: 7. Germline CDR1 and CDR2: KGHDR and SFDVKD. There are 18 residues in the CDR3. The CDR3 sequence is CATSGSGLAGVTYNEQFF. The CDR3 DNA reads as TGTGCCACCAGTGGTTCGGGACTAGCGGGGGTCACCTACAATGAGCAGTTCTTC.

This clonotype was seen ten or more times. The chain joins TRBV11-3 to TRBJ2-1; the D is unclear. Between the trimmed V and J ends, which lost 7 bases and 2 bases, there was a span of 12 bases. The CDR3 loop spans 14 amino acids. CDR1 and CDR2 (germline): SGHNT, YENEEA. The CDR3 loop is CASNPLGAYNEQFF. CDR3 bases: TGTGCCAGCAACCCCCTGGGCGCCTACAATGAGCAGTTCTTC.

This clonotype was recorded only once. This clone may be a read error of a much larger clone one base away. The V gene is TRBV19, the J gene TRBJ2-1, with unresolved D. The CDR3 is 13 residues long. Germline V gene data show CDR1 as LNHDA and CDR2 as SQIVND (reference sequence). CDR3 protein: CACSIVTYNEQFF. The CDR3 nucleotides are TGTGCCTGTAGTATAGTGACCTACAATGAGCAGTTCTTC.

This clonotype has at least ten counts. The chain is built from TRBV15 and TRBJ2-3; 12 nucleotides line up with TRBD2. J lost 3 bases, V lost 5 bases, and 3 bases had no gene match. The V gene's germline CDR1 is LNHNV and CDR2 YYDKDF (reference sequence). The CDR3 has 15 amino acids. The CDR3 DNA reads TGTGCCACCAGCTCTAGCGGGAGGGAGACAGATACGCAGTATTTT. This codes for CATSSSGRETDTQYF.

This sequence joins TRBV7-8 and TRBJ2-1, with 11 bases lining up with TRBD2. Germline V gene data show CDR1 as SGHVS and CDR2 as FQNEAQ. The V gene end was trimmed by 5 bases and the J gene end by 3 bases; junction bases not matched to a gene: 6. The CDR3 is 16 residues long. The CDR3, as DNA: TGTGCCAGCAGCCCTAGCGGGAGGACCTTCTACAATGAGCAGTTCTTC. Its protein is CASSPSGRTFYNEQFF.

The V call is TRBV30, the J call TRBJ2-2; TRBD1 matches 8 bases. This CDR3 comprises 17 residues. CDR1 and CDR2 from the germline V gene are GTSNPN and SVGIG (reference sequence). J was trimmed by 4 bases and V by 0 bases; bases with no gene match: 10. CDR3 protein: CAWSVRLRGRRTGELFF. DNA for the CDR3: TGTGCCTGGAGTGTACGTCTCAGGGGGCGGCGCACCGGGGAGCTGTTTTTT.

For this clonotype: A much larger clone differs by one base, so this may be a read error. The chain employs TRBV12-3 or TRBV12-4 and TRBJ1-5; TRBD1 is a possible D gene (5 bases). This CDR3 is 15 amino acids long. V was trimmed by 3 bases and J by 5 bases, leaving 14 bases between them. CDR3 amino acids: CASSFGQGPDQPQHF. DNA for the CDR3: TGTGCCAGCAGTTTCGGGCAGGGCCCCGATCAGCCCCAGCATTTT.

This clonotype was counted at least ten times. The J gene is TRBJ2-3, the V gene TRBV10-3; 8 bases fit TRBD2. Germline assignment: CDR1 ENHRY and CDR2 SYGVKD. CDR3 size: 15 residues. The V and J ends lost 5 bases and 4 bases, in that order; junction bases with no gene match: 8. CDR3 in DNA: TGTGCCATCAGTCGGGGGGGGGGGCGGCCAGATACGCAGTATTTT. Its translation: CAISRGGGRPDTQYF.

This clonotype was observed many times. The V gene is TRBV9, the J gene TRBJ2-1; the match to TRBD1 covers 10 bases. V was clipped by 3 bases and J by 1 base; unmatched bases: 4. The CDR3 contains 16 residues. In germline, CDR1 is SGDLS, CDR2 YYNGEE. Here the CDR3 reads CASSAGTGASYNEQFF. CDR3 in DNA: TGTGCCAGCAGCGCTGGGACAGGGGCGTCCTACAATGAGCAGTTCTTC.

Comment on this clonotype: This may stem from a read error, because a much larger clone lies one nucleotide away. The chain uses TRBV7-2 and TRBJ1-2; D not certain. The V gene's germline CDR1 is SGHTA and CDR2 FQGNSA. CDR3 length: 15 amino acids. The CDR3 reads CAGSLAASANYGYTF. CDR3 in DNA: TGTGCCGGCAGCTTAGCGGCCTCGGCTAACTATGGCTACACCTTC.

The table lists this clonotype with many counts. V is TRBV20-1 and J is TRBJ2-7; D gene uncertain. V lost 3 bases to trimming and J lost 2 bases, with 11 bases between them. This CDR3 has 13 amino acids. The V gene's germline CDR1 is DFQATT and CDR2 SNEGSKA (reference sequence). CDR3 coding DNA: TGCAGTGCTAGCGTCTCGACGGCCTACGAGCAGTACTTC. Amino acids: CSASVSTAYEQYF.

This clonotype was counted many times. The chain carries TRBV30 and TRBJ1-5, with D perhaps TRBD1 (6 bases). Germline V gene lookup returns CDR1 GTSNPN and CDR2 SVGIG (reference sequence). Trimming removed 3 bases from V and 5 bases from J, with 14 bases in between. This CDR3 region has 14 residues. CDR3 in amino acids: CAWSQTGGDQPQHF. The CDR3 DNA reads TGTGCCTGGAGCCAGACAGGCGGGGATCAGCCCCAGCATTTT.

This clonotype was counted a few times. The chain recombines TRBV5-4 with TRBJ1-4; 7 bases are a match to TRBD1. The CDR3 runs 14 residues. Germline V gene data show CDR1 as SGHNT and CDR2 as YYREEE (reference sequence). Unmatched junction bases numbered 6, after V lost 5 bases and J lost 5 bases. This CDR3 is CASSRQGQNEKLFF. The CDR3 DNA follows: TGTGCCAGCAGTCGACAGGGCCAAAATGAAAAACTGTTTTTT.

This clonotype was seen more than once but under ten times. The chain employs TRBV28 and TRBJ2-3; D might be TRBD1 or TRBD2, each matching 5 bases. Trimming left V 5 bases short and J 8 bases short, with 17 bases between. The CDR3 runs to 14 residues. The germline gives CDR1 MDHEN, CDR2 SYDVKM. Here the CDR3 DNA reads TGTGCCAGCAGTGGCAGCGTTGAGGGGCGTACGCAGTATTTT. Protein sequence: CASSGSVEGRTQYF.

The chain links TRBV28 to TRBJ2-5; possibly TRBD1 for D (6 bases). This CDR3 contains 14 residues. V shed 2 bases and J shed 5 bases, with 12 bases lying between them. Germline-derived CDR1 and CDR2 are MDHEN and SYDVKM. The CDR3 coding sequence is TGTGCCAGCAGTTTAGTGCAGGGGATGGAGACCCAGTACTTC. It specifies CASSLVQGMETQYF. Filled out from reference TRBV28 and TRBJ2-5, the complete variable domain reads DVKVTQSSRYLVKRTGEKVFLECVQDMDHENMFWYRQDPGLGLRLIYFSYDVKMKEKGDIPEGYSVSREKKERFSLILESASTNQTSMYLCASSLVQGMETQYFGPGTRLLVL.

Note on this clonotype: This sequence may be a read error, since a much larger clone differs from it by one base. This chain links TRBV28 with TRBJ2-7, with no clear D. V lost 5 bases and J lost 3, with 8 bases in between. Germline V gene data show CDR1 as MDHEN and CDR2 as SYDVKM. This CDR3 has 12 amino acids. CDR3 DNA sequence: TGTGCCAGCAGTAATGACGTCTACGAGCAGTACTTC. Translating gives CASSNDVYEQYF.

This clonotype was seen a few times. This rearrangement joins TRBV27 to TRBJ2-1, with 11 bases that match TRBD2. Looked up from germline, CDR1 is MNHEY and CDR2 is SMNVEV (reference sequence). The CDR3 runs 17 residues. After removal of 4 bases from V and 6 bases from J, the junction contained 11 bases not matched to a gene. CDR3 sequence reads: CASSSFPRGLAVNEQFF. The CDR3 DNA reads TGTGCCAGCAGTTCCTTCCCAAGGGGACTAGCGGTCAATGAGCAGTTCTTC.

This clonotype was found many times. The rearrangement uses TRBV12-3 or TRBV12-4 and TRBJ2-1; D not certain. V gave up 4 bases and J gave up 7 bases, with 5 bases separating them. The length of the CDR3 is 11 residues. The DNA for the CDR3 is TGTGCCAGCAGTTCCTGGAATGAGCAGTTCTTC. This codes for CASSSWNEQFF.